This passage covers 12 T cell receptor beta chains from one sample sequenced in a study of cytomegalovirus exposure and HLA in healthy donors. The PCR made use of 60 Vbeta and 13 Jbeta primers. Using immunoSEQ multiplex PCR, the repertoire was profiled, and TCRdb retains in-frame clones only, with some absent. The sample records over 150,000 clones, roughly 80% being singletons. Sequencing was performed on PBMCs. Receptor source: a woman aged 25 to 39 in good health and CMV-seropositive.

The chain couples TRBV5-1 to TRBJ1-1; weak D call: TRBD1 (6 bases). Germline CDR1 is SGHRS and CDR2 is YFSETQ. The V end was cut by 0 bases, the J end by 4 bases, with 16 bases between. There are 16 residues in the CDR3. The CDR3 reads CASSLEQGKGVTEAFF. In DNA form, the CDR3 reads TGCGCCAGCAGCTTGGAACAGGGAAAGGGGGTCACTGAAGCTTTCTTT.

J is TRBJ2-3 and V is TRBV4-1; 8 bases are a match to TRBD2. The V gene's germline CDR1 is MGHRA and CDR2 YSYEKL. After removal of 5 bases from V and 2 bases from J, the junction contained 6 bases not matched to a gene. The CDR3 contains 15 residues. The CDR3 DNA sequence: TGCGCCAGCAGCGGGCGGGGGGACCCCACAGATACGCAGTATTTT. Amino acids: CASSGRGDPTDTQYF.

The J gene is TRBJ2-1, the V gene TRBV9; 9 bases match TRBD2. The CDR3 consists of 15 residues. Germline-derived CDR1 and CDR2 are SGDLS and YYNGEE. The ends lost 0 bases at V and 5 bases at J; junction bases unmatched: 3. The CDR3 loop is CASSVAGGGDNEQFF. CDR3 bases: TGTGCCAGCAGCGTAGCTGGCGGGGGGGACAATGAGCAGTTCTTC.

This chain uses TRBV2 with TRBJ1-2; the D is unclear. V lost 5 bases, J lost 7 bases, and 20 bases lay in between. Looked up from germline, CDR1 is SNHLY and CDR2 is FYNNEI. The CDR3 has 15 amino acids. CDR3: CASSLREGVSLGYTF. Here the CDR3 DNA reads TGTGCCAGCAGTCTGCGGGAGGGTGTCTCCCTTGGCTACACCTTC.

The rearrangement joins TRBV6-6 to TRBJ1-2; D unresolved. CDR3 size: 13 residues. Germline V gene sequence: CDR1 MNHNY, CDR2 SVGAGI (reference sequence). V lost 0 bases and J lost 8, with 10 bases in between. CDR3 nucleotides: TGTGCCAGCAGTTACTCTTGGACTTACGGCTACACCTTC. Its translation is CASSYSWTYGYTF.

The gene calls are TRBV5-1 and TRBJ2-5, with a tentative D call TRBD1 (6 bases). V was cut by 3 bases and J by 1 base, with 16 bases left in between. CDR3 length: 16 amino acids. Germline CDR1 SGHRS, CDR2 YFSETQ. CDR3 sequence: CASSSGWQGPQETQYF. CDR3 nucleotide sequence: TGCGCCAGCAGCTCGGGATGGCAGGGGCCCCAAGAGACCCAGTACTTC.

CDR3 DNA: TGTGCCTGGGGGGCAGGGACCTACGAGCAGTACTTC. Translated, it gives CAWGAGTYEQYF. The chain uses TRBV30 and TRBJ2-7; tentative D call: TRBD1 (5 bases). The CDR3 is 12 amino acids. The germline CDR1 and CDR2 sequences are GTSNPN and SVGIG (reference sequence). Between the trimmed V and J ends, which lost 5 bases and 2 bases, there was a span of 10 bases.

V gene TRBV11-2 combines with J gene TRBJ2-7; tentatively, D is TRBD2 (5 bases). Germline CDR1 is SGHAT and CDR2 is FQNNGV. V lost 4 bases to trimming and J lost 7 bases, with 11 bases between them. The CDR3 length is 12 residues. CDR3 sequence: CASSSTGWEQYF. CDR3 in DNA: TGTGCCAGCAGCTCGACGGGGTGGGAGCAGTACTTC.

CDR3: CASRKGGSSYNSPLHF. The CDR3 nucleotides read TGTGCCAGCCGTAAGGGCGGGAGCTCCTATAATTCACCCCTCCACTTT. The chain links TRBV28 to TRBJ1-6; D call uncertain. Trimming removed 8 bases at V and 0 bases at J, with 14 bases between. Germline V gene data show CDR1 as MDHEN and CDR2 as SYDVKM. The length of the CDR3 is 16 residues.

The CDR3 coding sequence is TGTGCCAGCAGCCAACAGGGGGGGCCCTACAATGAGCAGTTCTTC. Amino acids: CASSQQGGPYNEQFF. The rearrangement joins TRBV11-2 to TRBJ2-1, with D perhaps TRBD1 (8 bases). The CDR3 is made up of 15 amino acids. The germline CDR1 and CDR2 sequences are SGHAT and FQNNGV. V lost 5 bases to trimming and J lost 2 bases, with 13 bases between them.

The V call is TRBV7-2, the J call TRBJ2-2; a weak D match, TRBD2 (7 bases). Germline lookup yields CDR1 SGHTA and CDR2 FQGNSA. The CDR3 runs to 15 residues. Trimming pared 2 bases from V and 7 bases from J, leaving 14 bases between. CDR3: CASSLRGGLVGELFF. The CDR3 DNA reads TGTGCCAGCAGCTTAAGGGGGGGTCTTGTCGGGGAGCTGTTTTTT. Full variable domain (missing parts from reference TRBV7-2 and TRBJ2-2): GAGVSQSPSNKVTEKGKDVELRCDPISGHTALYWYRQSLGQGLEFLIYFQGNSAPDKSGLPSDRFSAERTGGSVSTLTIQRTQQEDSAVYLCASSLRGGLVGELFFGEGSRLTVL.

This clone was observed a few times. V gene TRBV6-6 combines with J gene TRBJ1-2; unclear D gene. The CDR3 has 15 residues. The V and J ends lost 6 bases and 8 bases respectively, with 22 bases between them. Germline V gene lookup returns CDR1 MNHNY and CDR2 SVGAGI (reference sequence). The CDR3 DNA sequence: TGTGCCAGCAGCCCTGGAGGACTCTCGGGTGGAGGCTACACCTTC. It translates to CASSPGGLSGGGYTF.